This TCR beta chain was sequenced for a study of control samples from healthy donors and cancer patients. This CDR3 spans 13 amino acids. Per the germline V gene, CDR1 is WSHSY and CDR2 is SAAADI. With 2 bases removed from V and 1 base from J, the gap between germline ends came to 3 bases. TCRdb's table, derived via immunoSEQ multiplex PCR, lists solely in-frame clones and lacks some. The sample holds some 100,000 clones, roughly 87% seen once. This clone showed up just once. Sequenced sample: blood. This chain uses TRBV10-2 with TRBJ1-5; no reliable D call. This TCR derives from a woman aged 50 to 60 in good health. This CDR3 is CASSENSNQPQHF. Written as DNA, the CDR3 is TGCGCCAGCAGTGAGAACAGCAATCAGCCCCAGCATTTT.